The 21 T cell receptor beta chains in this list originate from one sample, sequenced in a study of T cell clonotyping in hematopoietic cell transplantation. Time point: recipient sample about 28 days before transplant, after cytoreduction. Profiled with immunoSEQ multiplex PCR; TCRdb holds only in-frame clones, not every one. Found here are 25,000 to 30,000 clones, roughly 80% of them singletons; the top ten hold about 6.8%. This specimen consisted of peripheral blood mononuclear cells, obtained before stem cell transplant. These receptors originate from a woman aged 30 to 39 with chronic myeloid leukemia. Some clones in this sample may be carry-over from other donors' samples.

The chain uses TRBV28 and TRBJ2-3; 8 bases are a match to TRBD2. This CDR3 region has 16 residues. From germline, CDR1 is MDHEN and CDR2 SYDVKM. V gave up 3 bases and J gave up 2 bases; unmatched junction bases: 7. The CDR3 DNA sequence: TGTGCCAGCAGTTTTGGACTAGCCATGAACACAGATACGCAGTATTTT. Amino acids: CASSFGLAMNTDTQYF.

The V call is TRBV5-1, the J call TRBJ2-3; no clear D gene. This CDR3 is built from 15 residues. Germline-derived CDR1 and CDR2 are SGHRS and YFSETQ. With 1 base removed from V and 0 bases from J, the gap between germline ends came to 9 bases. The CDR3 spells CASSLSMWSTDTQYF. The CDR3, as DNA: TGCGCCAGCAGCTTGAGCATGTGGAGCACAGATACGCAGTATTTT.

This clone was counted a few times. The V call is TRBV6-1, the J call TRBJ1-5; 7 bases are shared with TRBD1. J lost 1 base, V lost 4 bases, and 7 bases had no gene match. The germline CDR1 and CDR2 sequences are MNHNS and SASEGT. The CDR3 runs 16 residues. The CDR3 here is CASSAQGKGSNQPQHF. Written as DNA, the CDR3 is TGTGCCAGCAGTGCACAGGGGAAGGGAAGCAATCAGCCCCAGCATTTT.

The genes are TRBV6-6 and TRBJ1-6, with a possible D match to TRBD1 (6 bases). Germline-derived CDR1 and CDR2 are MNHNY and SVGAGI (reference sequence). This CDR3 region has 16 residues. The V and J ends lost 6 bases and 0 bases respectively, with 12 bases between them. Written as DNA, the CDR3 is TGTGCCAGCAGACTAGGGGGGTTCTCCTATAATTCACCCCTCCACTTT. Translation gives CASRLGGFSYNSPLHF.

CDR3 nucleotide sequence: TGTGCCAGCGCCACTCGGGCCTACCAGGGGGGCTACACCTTC. This translates into CASATRAYQGGYTF. This chain links TRBV27 with TRBJ1-2; D is perhaps TRBD1 (6 bases). The V gene lost 8 bases and the J gene lost 8 bases, with 21 bases spanning the gap. The germline CDR1 and CDR2 sequences are MNHEY and SMNVEV (reference sequence). The CDR3 contains 14 residues.

V is TRBV7-6 and J is TRBJ2-5; no clear D. Germline V gene lookup returns CDR1 SGHVS and CDR2 FNYEAQ. The CDR3 runs 13 residues. The ends were cut back, 2 bases at V and 2 bases at J, with 6 bases in the middle. The CDR3 DNA is TGTGCCAGCAGCTTACCCCAGCAAGAGACCCAGTACTTC. This encodes CASSLPQQETQYF. The variable domain in full, with the rest retrieved from reference TRBV7-6 and TRBJ2-5, is GAGVSQSPRYKVTKRGQDVALRCDPISGHVSLYWYRQALGQGPEFLTYFNYEAQQDKSGLPNDRFSAERPEGSISTLTIQRTEQRDSAMYRCASSLPQQETQYFGPGTRLLVL.

This clone has only one observation. This CDR3 reads CASSASGDSYEQYF. As DNA, the CDR3 is TGTGCCAGCAGTGCGTCAGGAGACTCCTACGAGCAGTACTTC. J is TRBJ2-7 and V is TRBV6-4, with no clear D. The germline CDR1 and CDR2 sequences are MRHNA and SNTAGT. The V end was cut by 4 bases, the J end by 0 bases, with 10 bases between. The CDR3 spans 14 residues.

The V gene is TRBV6-5, the J gene TRBJ2-7; no clear D. The CDR3 contains 10 residues. Germline CDR1 MNHEY, CDR2 SVGAGI. Trimming shortened V by 1 base and J by 9 bases, and 4 bases separated the two germline ends. The CDR3 sequence is CASSYLGQYF. CDR3 nucleotide sequence: TGTGCCAGCAGTTACTTGGGGCAGTACTTC.

This chain uses TRBV6-6 with TRBJ2-4; 7 nucleotides line up with TRBD2. This CDR3 is built from 16 residues. J was trimmed by 6 bases and V by 1 base; bases with no gene match: 9. The V gene's germline CDR1 is MNHNY and CDR2 SVGAGI (reference sequence). The CDR3 is CASSYWGGETLNIQYF. As DNA, the CDR3 is TGTGCCAGCAGTTACTGGGGGGGGGAAACCCTAAACATTCAGTACTTC.

The chain recombines TRBV13 with TRBJ2-7; TRBD2 matches at 7 bases. The CDR3 is 13 amino acids. J lost 2 bases, V lost 4 bases, and 2 bases had no gene match. From germline, CDR1 is PRHDT and CDR2 FYEKMQ (reference sequence). DNA for the CDR3: TGTGCCAGCAGCTCAGCGGGGCCCTACGAGCAGTACTTC. Its translation: CASSSAGPYEQYF.

This clone showed up just a few times. The chain combines TRBV5-4 with TRBJ1-1, with 10 bases that match TRBD1. V lost 4 bases and J lost 1; bases outside the gene matches: 10. Germline loops: CDR1 SGHNT, CDR2 YYREEE (reference sequence). The CDR3 length is 17 residues. The CDR3: CASSLAGQGRRNTEAFF. CDR3 coding DNA: TGTGCCAGCAGCCTGGCGGGACAGGGGCGGAGGAACACTGAAGCTTTCTTT.

The chain joins TRBV23-1 to TRBJ1-4; the match to TRBD1 covers 11 bases. TRBV23-1 carries the ORF label, with uncertain function. This CDR3 has 16 amino acids. Unmatched junction bases numbered 8, after V lost 4 bases and J lost 7 bases. CDR3 amino acids: CASSPTGGQGGEKLFF. The CDR3 coding sequence is TGCGCCAGCAGTCCGACCGGGGGACAGGGGGGTGAAAAACTGTTTTTT.

The DNA of the CDR3 is TGTGCCAGCAGTGCTCAGTATAGCAATCAGCCCCAGCATTTT. Translation gives CASSAQYSNQPQHF. The chain couples TRBV2 to TRBJ1-5; D is uncertain. CDR3 size: 14 residues. V dropped 4 bases and J dropped 0 bases, with 7 bases sitting between them. Germline CDR1 reads SNHLY; CDR2 reads FYNNEI. Full variable domain (outside the CDR3, taken from reference TRBV2 and TRBJ1-5): EPEVTQTPSHQVTQMGQEVILRCVPISNHLYFYWYRQILGQKVEFLVSFYNNEISEKSEIFDDQFSVERPDGSNFTLKIRSTKLEDSAMYFCASSAQYSNQPQHFGDGTRLSIL.

This chain connects TRBV4-1 to TRBJ1-2; D is unresolved. The CDR3 loop spans 13 amino acids. Per the germline V gene, CDR1 is MGHRA and CDR2 is YSYEKL. V lost 0 bases and J 5 bases, leaving 7 bases between the germline ends. CDR3: CASSQDEVYGYTF. For the CDR3, the DNA is TGCGCCAGCAGCCAAGATGAAGTTTATGGCTACACCTTC.

The chain links TRBV23-1 to TRBJ1-2; no firm D call. TRBV23-1 is known as an ORF, though its function is uncertain. This CDR3 has 14 amino acids. Trimming pared 4 bases from V and 3 bases from J, leaving 12 bases between. CDR3 DNA: TGCGCCAGCAGTCCCACTAGGGCTTACTATGGCTACACCTTC. This translates into CASSPTRAYYGYTF.

Note on this clone: At one end, the junction sequence differs from germline, possibly due to a read error. The chain has TRBV7-7 and TRBJ2-2; D is unresolved. The CDR3 extends over 14 amino acids. Germline CDR1 and CDR2: SSHAT and FNYEAQ (reference sequence). DNA for the CDR3: TGTGCTAGCAGCTTAGGCGGATTAACCGGGGAGCTGTTTTTT. Translation: CASSLGGLTGELFF.

This chain joins TRBV6-1 and TRBJ1-2; D remains ambiguous. The CDR3 loop spans 15 amino acids. The germline CDR1 and CDR2 sequences are MNHNS and SASEGT. Trimming removed 0 bases at V and 7 bases at J, with 15 bases between. CDR3 protein: CASSEASTLGRGYTF. In DNA form, the CDR3 reads TGTGCCAGCAGTGAAGCATCGACCCTCGGGCGTGGCTACACCTTC.

The chain has TRBV5-1 and TRBJ1-2; possibly TRBD1 for D (6 bases). V lost 5 bases and J 8 bases, leaving 16 bases between the germline ends. Germline loops: CDR1 SGHRS, CDR2 YFSETQ. The CDR3 has 13 residues. As DNA, the CDR3 is TGCGCCAGCAGTGAGGGGGTGCTCTGGGGCTACACCTTC. Translation: CASSEGVLWGYTF.

The chain couples TRBV29-1 to TRBJ2-3, with 7 nucleotides matching TRBD1. The J segment lost 3 bases and the V segment lost 7 bases, leaving 7 bases of the junction unmatched. The CDR3 length is 13 residues. CDR1 is SQVTM and CDR2 is ANQGSEA in the germline V gene. CDR3 nucleotides: TGCAGCGACCTCAGACAGGGTACAGATACGCAGTATTTT. The encoded protein is CSDLRQGTDTQYF.

The rearrangement joins TRBV4-1 to TRBJ2-2; 9 bases map to TRBD2. Germline V CDR1 and CDR2: MGHRA, YSYEKL. With V trimmed by 0 bases and J by 1 base, 12 bases remained unmatched. The CDR3 totals 20 residues. The CDR3 sequence is CASSQESIGRLAENTGELFF. The CDR3 DNA is TGCGCCAGCAGCCAAGAGTCGATTGGGAGACTAGCGGAGAACACCGGGGAGCTGTTTTTT.

This sequence joins TRBV7-2 and TRBJ2-7; TRBD1 or TRBD2 may be the D gene (6 bases each). V lost 3 bases and J 3 bases, leaving 12 bases between the germline ends. The CDR3 contains 14 residues. From germline, CDR1 is SGHTA and CDR2 FQGNSA. In DNA form, the CDR3 reads TGTGCCAGCAGCTTGGGGGGCTCGAACTACGAGCAGTACTTC. It encodes CASSLGGSNYEQYF.